This TCR beta chain was sequenced for a study of OX40 agonist ivuxolimab in advanced cancers. About the study: Clinicians treated patients with ivuxolimab, an agonistic anti-OX40 (CD134) antibody. Every 2 weeks, ivuxolimab was infused into the patients intravenously at between 0.01 and 10 mg/kg.

The method was immunoSEQ multiplex PCR; TCRdb's version includes in-frame clones alone and lacks a portion of them. The sample carries some 19,000 clones, roughly nine tenths recorded once. The CDR3 is 14 amino acids. The V end was cut by 5 bases, the J end by 8 bases, with 16 bases between. Here the sequenced sample was CD4+ or CD8+ T cells sorted from blood, taken in a trial of the OX40 agonist ivuxolimab. The TCR comes from an adult with an advanced solid tumor such as melanoma, head and neck, liver or kidney cancer. The rearrangement joins TRBV7-1 to TRBJ1-3; no clear D gene. TRBV7-1 is filed as an ORF, its function uncertain. In DNA form, the CDR3 reads TGTGCCAGCAGCCTCGACGGACGAGGGTACACCATATATTTT. Protein sequence: CASSLDGRGYTIYF.